This TCR beta chain was obtained from a study of T cells after yellow fever vaccination. The CDR3 covers 14 residues. With 5 bases removed from V and 1 base from J, the gap between germline ends came to 11 bases. Study-level results: Clones that expanded after primary vaccination mostly reappeared after the booster (96% CD4, 88% CD8).

TCRdb fed the 5' RACE reads into MiXCR, producing one record per CDR3 protein. This sample carries 450,000 to 650,000 distinct CDR3 sequences, 13% of them seen once, and the ten largest clones take 11% to 15%. This clonotype was counted ten times or more. Its target is not known. This specimen consisted of PBMCs, obtained on the day of the yellow fever booster vaccination. The sequence was obtained from a man younger than 40 who received the YFV17D yellow fever vaccine. This chain joins TRBV12-3 or TRBV12-4 and TRBJ2-5, with D possibly TRBD1 on 6 matching bases. CDR3 nucleotide sequence: TGTGCCAGCAGTATATGGACAGTCCAAGAGACCCAGTACTTC. This encodes CASSIWTVQETQYF.